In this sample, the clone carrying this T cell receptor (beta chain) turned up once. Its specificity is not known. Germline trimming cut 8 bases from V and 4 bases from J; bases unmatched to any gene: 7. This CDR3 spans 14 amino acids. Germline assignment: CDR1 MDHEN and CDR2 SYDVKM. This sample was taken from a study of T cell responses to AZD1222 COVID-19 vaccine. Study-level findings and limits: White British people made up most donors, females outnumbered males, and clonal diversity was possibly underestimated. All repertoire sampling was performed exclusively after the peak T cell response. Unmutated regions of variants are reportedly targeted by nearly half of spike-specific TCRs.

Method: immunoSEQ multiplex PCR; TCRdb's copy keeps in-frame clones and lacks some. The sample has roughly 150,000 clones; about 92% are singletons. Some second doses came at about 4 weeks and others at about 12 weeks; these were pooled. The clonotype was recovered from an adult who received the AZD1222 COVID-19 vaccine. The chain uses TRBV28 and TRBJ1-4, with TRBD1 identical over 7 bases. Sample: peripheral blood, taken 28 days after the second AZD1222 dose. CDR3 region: CASARDSSNEKLFF. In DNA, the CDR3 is TGTGCCAGCGCCCGGGACAGCAGTAATGAAAAACTGTTTTTT.